This T cell receptor (beta chain) was sequenced in a study of Ad26.COV2.S vaccination and SARS-CoV-2 variants. The overall study: Once or twice, 56 days apart, Ad26.COV2.S was delivered intramuscularly. Study findings and constraints: Vaccinees displayed broader spike-specific TCR repertoires than placebo recipients. Non-spike TCR breadth was similar in vaccine and placebo recipients.

Treatment meaning: over 15 received Ad26.COV2.S at low or high dose, single or two shots; about 5 received placebo; per-sample allocation not given. Sampling happened 63 days after the first vaccine or placebo injection. The CDR3 length is 13 residues. V lost 7 bases, J lost 3 bases, and 8 bases stayed unmatched. Germline loops: CDR1 SQVTM, CDR2 ANQGSEA. Assay: immunoSEQ multiplex PCR; the TCRdb copy retains only in-frame clones and omits some. The sample shows around 300,000 clones, around nine tenths of them seen only once. Details on this clone: Antigen: not known.

Sequenced material: peripheral blood, taken in a trial of Ad26.COV2.S vaccine versus placebo. The receptor comes from a person between 18 and 65 years old who received the Ad26.COV2.S COVID-19 vaccine or a placebo. This chain links TRBV29-1 with TRBJ2-5; TRBD1 agrees at 7 bases. CDR3 sequence reads: CSADTGAKETQYF. The DNA for the CDR3 is TGCAGCGCAGACACAGGGGCGAAAGAGACCCAGTACTTC.